This TCR beta chain was observed in a study of shared clonotypes between healthy human individuals. Study observations and caveats: Despite large depth, rarefaction showed incomplete sorted-subset sequencing. In general, naive subsets displayed greater estimated richness than memory subsets did.

The authors loaded around 220 ng DNA, about 30,000 T cell genomes, into sorted-subset replicate PCRs. Using immunoSEQ multiplex PCR, the repertoire was profiled, and TCRdb retains in-frame clones only, with some absent. The data show about 2 million clones, 95% seen once. About this clone itself: The target antigen is unknown. The sample holds other DNA sequences that translate to the same CDR3.

The sequencing sample was made of naive CD4+ T cells sorted from blood. Subset reported: CD45RA+ positively selected. This receptor was taken from a man aged 18-30 years in good health.

CDR3 coding DNA: TGTGCCATCAGTCCCGATAGGGGCAATCAGCCCCAGCATTTT. Its translation: CAISPDRGNQPQHF. The chain combines TRBV10-3 with TRBJ1-5, with D uncertain. Germline-derived CDR1 and CDR2 are ENHRY and SYGVKD. CDR3 size: 14 residues. V was clipped by 5 bases and J by 2 bases, with 10 bases between them.